This T cell receptor (beta chain) was identified in a study of T cell repertoires in cytomegalovirus infection. Study as a whole: TCR beta signatures that were public indicated CMV infection and matching HLA type.

MiXCR, run by TCRdb on the reads, gives a single entry per CDR3 protein. The sample includes under 150,000 distinct CDR3 sequences, almost 9% seen only once; the top ten take over 9.5%. CDR3 size: 16 residues. Germline V gene lookup returns CDR1 SEHNR and CDR2 FQNEAQ (reference sequence). Trimming removed 7 bases from V and 0 bases from J, with 16 bases in between. This chain joins TRBV7-9 and TRBJ2-1; TRBD2 might be the D (6 bases). Sequencing was performed on PBMCs. The receptor's source is a human donor in good health (CMV status not recorded). Some clones in this sample may be carry-over from other donors' samples. The CDR3 loop reads CASTLSGGVSYNEQFF. The CDR3 nucleotides read TGTGCCAGCACCCTGTCGGGCGGGGTCTCCTACAATGAGCAGTTCTTC.